This note documents a single TCR beta chain sequence. The sequenced patients had an expansion of CD8+CD57+ cells seen by flow cytometry. CDR3 size: 14 residues. The trim removed 7 bases at V and 3 bases at J, leaving 4 bases unmatched. Germline-derived CDR1 and CDR2 are SEHNR and FQNEAQ (reference sequence). Genomic DNA served as template for TCR beta VDJ and CDR3 profiling. TCRdb re-analysed the reads in MiXCR, keeping a single row per CDR3 protein. The sample includes about 120,000 distinct CDR3 sequences, under 60% of them seen just once. This record belongs to a study of CD8+CD57+ T cells in acquired aplastic anemia.

Sample: sorted CD4+, CD8+, or CD8+CD57+ T cells (not recorded which) from PBMCs. This sequence was found in a human donor with aplastic anemia. The rearrangement links TRBV7-9 to TRBJ2-7, with TRBD2 matching 12 bases. The CDR3 region is CASTRTSGDYEQYF. CDR3 DNA sequence: TGTGCCAGCACACGGACTAGCGGGGACTACGAGCAGTACTTC. The full variable domain, its missing parts supplied by reference TRBV7-9 and TRBJ2-7, is DTGVSQNPRHKITKRGQNVTFRCDPISEHNRLYWYRQTLGQGPEFLTYFQNEAQLEKSRLLSDRFSAERPKGSFSTLEIQRTEQGDSAMYLCASTRTSGDYEQYFGPGTRLTVT.